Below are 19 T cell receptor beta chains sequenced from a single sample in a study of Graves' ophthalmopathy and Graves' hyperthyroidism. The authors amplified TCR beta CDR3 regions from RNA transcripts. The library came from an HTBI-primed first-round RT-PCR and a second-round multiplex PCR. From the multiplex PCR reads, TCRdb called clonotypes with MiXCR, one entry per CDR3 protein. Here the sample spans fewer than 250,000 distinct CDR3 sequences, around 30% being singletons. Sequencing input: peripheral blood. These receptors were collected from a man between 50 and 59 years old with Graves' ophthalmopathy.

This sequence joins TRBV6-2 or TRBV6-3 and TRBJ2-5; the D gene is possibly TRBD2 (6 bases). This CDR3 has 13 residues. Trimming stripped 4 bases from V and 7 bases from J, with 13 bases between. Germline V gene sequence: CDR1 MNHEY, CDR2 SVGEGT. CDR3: CASSSGRRGTQYF. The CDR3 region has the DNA TGTGCCAGCAGTTCCGGGAGAAGGGGGACCCAGTACTTC.

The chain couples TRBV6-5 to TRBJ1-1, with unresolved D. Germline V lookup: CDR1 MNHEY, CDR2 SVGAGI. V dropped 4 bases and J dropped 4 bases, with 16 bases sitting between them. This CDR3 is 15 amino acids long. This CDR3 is CASSSRVQPGTEAFF. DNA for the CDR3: TGTGCCAGCAGTTCGAGGGTGCAACCCGGCACTGAAGCTTTCTTT.

The CDR3 DNA follows: TGCAGCGTCCAGGAGATTGAAGCTTTCTTT. Residues: CSVQEIEAFF. The chain is built from TRBV29-1 and TRBJ1-1; no firm D call. Germline V gene lookup returns CDR1 SQVTM and CDR2 ANQGSEA. Trimming removed 6 bases from V and 7 bases from J, with 9 bases in between. This CDR3 region has 10 residues.

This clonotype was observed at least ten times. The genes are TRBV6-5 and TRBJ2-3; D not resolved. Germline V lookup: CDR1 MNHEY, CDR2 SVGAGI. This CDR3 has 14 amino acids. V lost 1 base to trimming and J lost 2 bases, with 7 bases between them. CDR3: CASSYWPYTDTQYF. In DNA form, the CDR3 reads TGTGCCAGCAGTTACTGGCCCTACACAGATACGCAGTATTTT.

CDR3 coding DNA: TGTGCCAGCAGTGAAGTTCGATGGGGAACTGAAGCTTTCTTT. This codes for CASSEVRWGTEAFF. The chain couples TRBV6-1 to TRBJ1-1, with D uncertain. The CDR3 has 14 amino acids. V was pared by 1 base and J by 5 bases, with 11 bases between. Germline V CDR1 and CDR2: MNHNS, SASEGT.

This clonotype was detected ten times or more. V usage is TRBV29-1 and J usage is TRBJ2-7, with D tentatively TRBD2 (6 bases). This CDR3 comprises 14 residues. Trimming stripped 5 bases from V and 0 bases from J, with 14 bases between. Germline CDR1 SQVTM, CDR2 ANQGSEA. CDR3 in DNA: TGCAGCGTTCTATCTCGGGAGAACTCCTACGAGCAGTACTTC. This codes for CSVLSRENSYEQYF.

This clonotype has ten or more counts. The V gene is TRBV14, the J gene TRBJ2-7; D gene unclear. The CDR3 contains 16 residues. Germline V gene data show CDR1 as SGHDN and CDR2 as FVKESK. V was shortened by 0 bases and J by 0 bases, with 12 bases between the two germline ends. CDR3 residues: CASSQEVRSTSYEQYF. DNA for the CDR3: TGTGCCAGCAGCCAAGAAGTTAGGTCGACCTCCTACGAGCAGTACTTC.

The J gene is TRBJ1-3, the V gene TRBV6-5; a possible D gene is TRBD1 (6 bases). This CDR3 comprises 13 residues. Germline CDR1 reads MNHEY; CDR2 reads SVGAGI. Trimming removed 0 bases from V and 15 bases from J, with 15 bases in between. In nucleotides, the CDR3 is TGTGCCAGCAGTTACTCGGTGGACAGTCCCGGATATTTT. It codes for CASSYSVDSPGYF.

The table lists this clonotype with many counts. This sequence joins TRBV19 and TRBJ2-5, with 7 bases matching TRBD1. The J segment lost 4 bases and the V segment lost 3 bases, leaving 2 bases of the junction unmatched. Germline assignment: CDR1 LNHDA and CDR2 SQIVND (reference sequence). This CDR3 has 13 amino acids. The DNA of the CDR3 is TGTGCCAGTAGTATGGGACAGAGAGAGACCCAGTACTTC. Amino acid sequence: CASSMGQRETQYF.

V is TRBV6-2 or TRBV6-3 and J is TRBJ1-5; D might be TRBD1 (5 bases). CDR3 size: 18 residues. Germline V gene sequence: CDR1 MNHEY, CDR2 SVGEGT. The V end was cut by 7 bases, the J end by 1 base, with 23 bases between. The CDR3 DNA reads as TGTGCCAGCACCTTGCGAGGGACGGGAGGAATGAGCAATCAGCCCCAGCATTTT. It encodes CASTLRGTGGMSNQPQHF.

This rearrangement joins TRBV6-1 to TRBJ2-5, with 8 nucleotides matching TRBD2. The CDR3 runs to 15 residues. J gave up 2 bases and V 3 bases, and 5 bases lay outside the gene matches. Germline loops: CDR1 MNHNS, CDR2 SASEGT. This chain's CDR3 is CASSESSGNQETQYF. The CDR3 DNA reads TGTGCCAGCAGTGAGAGTAGCGGGAATCAAGAGACCCAGTACTTC.

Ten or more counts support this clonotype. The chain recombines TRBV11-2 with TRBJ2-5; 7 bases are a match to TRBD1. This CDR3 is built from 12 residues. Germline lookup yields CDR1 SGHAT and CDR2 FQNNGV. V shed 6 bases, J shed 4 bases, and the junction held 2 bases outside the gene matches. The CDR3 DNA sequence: TGTGCCAGCAGAGACAGGGCAGAGACCCAGTACTTC. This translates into CASRDRAETQYF.

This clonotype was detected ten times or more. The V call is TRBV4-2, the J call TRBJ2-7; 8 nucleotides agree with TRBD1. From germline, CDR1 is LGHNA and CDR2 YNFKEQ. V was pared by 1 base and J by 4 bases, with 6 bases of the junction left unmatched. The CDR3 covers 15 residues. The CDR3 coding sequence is TGTGCCAGCAGCCAAGGCCAGGGGGCAGAATACGAGCAGTACTTC. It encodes CASSQGQGAEYEQYF.

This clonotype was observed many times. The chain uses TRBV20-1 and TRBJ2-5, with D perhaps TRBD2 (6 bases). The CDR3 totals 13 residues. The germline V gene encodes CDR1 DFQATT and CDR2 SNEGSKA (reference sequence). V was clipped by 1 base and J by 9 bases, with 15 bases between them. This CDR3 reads CSARVGTSLPQYF. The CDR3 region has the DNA TGCAGTGCTAGAGTTGGGACTTCTTTACCCCAGTACTTC.

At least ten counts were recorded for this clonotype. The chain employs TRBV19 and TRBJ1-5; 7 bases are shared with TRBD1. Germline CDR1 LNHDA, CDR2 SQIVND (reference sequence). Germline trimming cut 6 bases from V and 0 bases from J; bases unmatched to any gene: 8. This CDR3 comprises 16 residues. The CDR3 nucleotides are TGTGCCAGTAGACCGACAGGGTCTTATAGCAATCAGCCCCAGCATTTT. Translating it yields CASRPTGSYSNQPQHF.

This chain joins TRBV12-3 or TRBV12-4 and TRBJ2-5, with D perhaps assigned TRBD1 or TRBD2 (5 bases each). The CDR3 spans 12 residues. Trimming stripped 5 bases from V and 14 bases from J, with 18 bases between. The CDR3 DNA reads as TGTGCCAGCAGTCCGGGCCGGGTAGGGGACTACTTC. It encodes CASSPGRVGDYF.

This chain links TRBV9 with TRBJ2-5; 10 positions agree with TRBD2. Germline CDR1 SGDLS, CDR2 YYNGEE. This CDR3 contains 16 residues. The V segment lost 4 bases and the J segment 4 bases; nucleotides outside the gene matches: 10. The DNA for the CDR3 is TGTGCCAGCAGCCTAGGACTAGCGGCCGGGGCAGAGACCCAGTACTTC. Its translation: CASSLGLAAGAETQYF.

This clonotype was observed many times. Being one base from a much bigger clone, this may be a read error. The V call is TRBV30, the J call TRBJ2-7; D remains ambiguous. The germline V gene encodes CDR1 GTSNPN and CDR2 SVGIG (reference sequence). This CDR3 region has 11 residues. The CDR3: CTWSTAAEQYF. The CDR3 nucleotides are TGTACCTGGAGTACGGCGGCCGAGCAGTACTTC. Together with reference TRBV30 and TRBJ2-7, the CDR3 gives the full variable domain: SQTIHQWPATLVQPVGSPLSLECTVEGTSNPNLYWYRQAAGRGLQLLFYSVGIGQISSEVPQNLSASRPQDRQFILSSKKLLLSDSGFYLCTWSTAAEQYFGPGTRLTVT.

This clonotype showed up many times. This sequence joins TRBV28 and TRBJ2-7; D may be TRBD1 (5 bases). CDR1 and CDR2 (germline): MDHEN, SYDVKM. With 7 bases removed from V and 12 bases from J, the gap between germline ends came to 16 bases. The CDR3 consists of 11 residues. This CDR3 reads CASIFQGFGYF. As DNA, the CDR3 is TGTGCCAGCATTTTCCAGGGTTTTGGGTACTTC.